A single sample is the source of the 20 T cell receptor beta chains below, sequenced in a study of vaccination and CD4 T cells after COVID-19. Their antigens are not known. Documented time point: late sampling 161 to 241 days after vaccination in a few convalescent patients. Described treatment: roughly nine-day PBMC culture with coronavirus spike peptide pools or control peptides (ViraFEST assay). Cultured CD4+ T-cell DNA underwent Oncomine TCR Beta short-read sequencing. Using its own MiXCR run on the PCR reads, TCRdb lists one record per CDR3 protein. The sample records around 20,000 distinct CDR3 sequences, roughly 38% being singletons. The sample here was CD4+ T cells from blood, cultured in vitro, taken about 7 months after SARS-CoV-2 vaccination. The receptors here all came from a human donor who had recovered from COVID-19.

CDR3 sequence reads: CARSSGREQYF. In DNA form, the CDR3 reads TGTGCCAGGTCTAGCGGGAGGGAGCAGTACTTC. This chain joins TRBV19 and TRBJ2-7; 11 bases agree with TRBD2. The CDR3 is made up of 11 amino acids. The ends lost 9 bases at V and 7 bases at J; junction bases unmatched: 2. The germline CDR1 and CDR2 sequences are LNHDA and SQIVND (reference sequence). The full variable domain, rest sourced from reference TRBV19 and TRBJ2-7, is DGGITQSPKYLFRKEGQNVTLSCEQNLNHDAMYWYRQDPGQGLRLIYYSQIVNDFQKGDIAEGYSVSREKKESFPLTVTSAQKNPTAFYLCARSSGREQYFGPGTRLTVT.

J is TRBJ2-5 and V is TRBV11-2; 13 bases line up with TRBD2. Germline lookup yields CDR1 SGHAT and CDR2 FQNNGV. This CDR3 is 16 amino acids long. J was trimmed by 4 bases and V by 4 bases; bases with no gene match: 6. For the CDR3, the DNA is TGTGCCAGCAGCTCACTAGCGGGAGGGCGGTCAGAGACCCAGTACTTC. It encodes CASSSLAGGRSETQYF.

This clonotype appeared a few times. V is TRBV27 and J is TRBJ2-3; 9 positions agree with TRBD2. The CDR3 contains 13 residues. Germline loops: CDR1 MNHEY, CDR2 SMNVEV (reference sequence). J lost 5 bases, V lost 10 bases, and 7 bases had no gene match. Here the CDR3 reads CATRGSGRDTQYF. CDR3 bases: TGTGCCACCCGAGGTAGCGGGAGAGATACGCAGTATTTT.

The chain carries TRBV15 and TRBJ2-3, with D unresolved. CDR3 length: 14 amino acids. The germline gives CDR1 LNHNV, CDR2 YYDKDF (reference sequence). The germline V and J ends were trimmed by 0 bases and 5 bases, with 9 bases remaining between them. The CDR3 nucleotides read TGTGCCACCAGCAGAGAAACCGCCCGAGATACGCAGTATTTT. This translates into CATSRETARDTQYF.

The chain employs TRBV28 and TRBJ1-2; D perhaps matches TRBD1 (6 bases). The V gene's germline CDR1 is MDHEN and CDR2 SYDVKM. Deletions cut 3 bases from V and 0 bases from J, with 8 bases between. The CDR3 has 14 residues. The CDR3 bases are TGTGCCAGCAGTTTCGGGACAACTAACTATGGCTACACCTTC. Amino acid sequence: CASSFGTTNYGYTF.

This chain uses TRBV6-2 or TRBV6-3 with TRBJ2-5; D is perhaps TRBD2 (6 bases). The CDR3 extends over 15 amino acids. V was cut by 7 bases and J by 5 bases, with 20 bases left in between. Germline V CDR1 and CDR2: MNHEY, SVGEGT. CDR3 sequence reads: CASTPGRLGWETQYF. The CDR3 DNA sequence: TGTGCCAGCACCCCTGGGAGGCTTGGCTGGGAGACCCAGTACTTC.

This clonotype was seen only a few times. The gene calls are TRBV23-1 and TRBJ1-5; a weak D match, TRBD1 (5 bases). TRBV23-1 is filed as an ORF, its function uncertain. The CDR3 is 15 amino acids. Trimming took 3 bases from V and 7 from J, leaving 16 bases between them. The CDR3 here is CASSQDKRTGQPQHF. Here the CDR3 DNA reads TGCGCCAGCAGTCAGGACAAGAGGACGGGCCAGCCCCAGCATTTT.

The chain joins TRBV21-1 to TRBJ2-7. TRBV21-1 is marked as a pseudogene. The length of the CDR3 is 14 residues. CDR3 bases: TGTGCCAGCAGCAGCAAGCGGGAGCTCTACGAGCAGTACTTC. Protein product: CASSSKRELYEQYF.

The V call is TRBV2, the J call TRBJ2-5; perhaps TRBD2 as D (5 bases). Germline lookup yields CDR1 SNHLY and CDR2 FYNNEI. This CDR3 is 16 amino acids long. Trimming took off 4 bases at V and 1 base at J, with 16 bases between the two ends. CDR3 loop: CASSGGLSYTQETQYF. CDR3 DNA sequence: TGTGCCAGCAGTGGCGGACTTAGCTATACCCAAGAGACCCAGTACTTC.

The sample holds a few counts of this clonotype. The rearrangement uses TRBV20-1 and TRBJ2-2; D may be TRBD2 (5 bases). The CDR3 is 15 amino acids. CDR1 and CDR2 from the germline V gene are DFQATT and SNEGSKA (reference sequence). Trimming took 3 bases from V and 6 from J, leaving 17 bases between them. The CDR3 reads CSASRSASWSGELFF. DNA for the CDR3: TGCAGTGCTAGTAGATCGGCTAGCTGGTCCGGGGAGCTGTTTTTT.

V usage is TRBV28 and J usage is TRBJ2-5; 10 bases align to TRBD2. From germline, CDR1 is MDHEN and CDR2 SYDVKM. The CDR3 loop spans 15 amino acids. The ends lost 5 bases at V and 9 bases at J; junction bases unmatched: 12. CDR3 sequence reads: CASSPSAAGGRAQYF. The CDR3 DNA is TGTGCCAGCAGTCCCTCCGCAGCGGGGGGGAGGGCCCAGTACTTC.

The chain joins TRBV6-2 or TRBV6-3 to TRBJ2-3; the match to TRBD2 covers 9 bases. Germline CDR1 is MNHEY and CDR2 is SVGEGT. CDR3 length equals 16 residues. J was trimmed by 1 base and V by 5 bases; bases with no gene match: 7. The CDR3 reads CASSDRVAGGTDTQYF. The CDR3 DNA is TGTGCCAGCAGTGACAGGGTAGCGGGAGGCACAGATACGCAGTATTTT.

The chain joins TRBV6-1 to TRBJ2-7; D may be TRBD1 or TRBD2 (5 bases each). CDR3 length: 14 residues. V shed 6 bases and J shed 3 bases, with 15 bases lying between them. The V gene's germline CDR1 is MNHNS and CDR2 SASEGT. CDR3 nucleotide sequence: TGTGCCAGCAGCGGACCGGGACGGGACTACGAGCAGTACTTC. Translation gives CASSGPGRDYEQYF.

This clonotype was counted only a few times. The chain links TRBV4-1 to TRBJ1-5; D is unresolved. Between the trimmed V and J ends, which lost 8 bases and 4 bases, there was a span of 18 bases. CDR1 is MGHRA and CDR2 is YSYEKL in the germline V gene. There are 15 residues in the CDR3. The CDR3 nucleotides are TGCGCCAGCGGCTCAACGGGCCTCAGGAATCAGCCCCAGCATTTT. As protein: CASGSTGLRNQPQHF.

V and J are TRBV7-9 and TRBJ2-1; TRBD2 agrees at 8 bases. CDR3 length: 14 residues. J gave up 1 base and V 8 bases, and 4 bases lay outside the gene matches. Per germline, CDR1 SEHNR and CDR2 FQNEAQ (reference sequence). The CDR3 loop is CASASGRSYNEQFF. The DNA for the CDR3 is TGTGCCAGCGCAAGCGGGAGATCCTACAATGAGCAGTTCTTC.

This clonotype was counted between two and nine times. The DNA for the CDR3 is TGTGCCAGCAGCTTAGGTCCATCTCCAGACACCATATATTTT. It is translated as CASSLGPSPDTIYF. The J gene is TRBJ1-3, the V gene TRBV7-9; no firm D call. The germline gives CDR1 SEHNR, CDR2 FQNEAQ (reference sequence). This CDR3 contains 14 residues. The V end lost 1 base, the J end lost 8 bases, and 12 bases lay between the germline ends.

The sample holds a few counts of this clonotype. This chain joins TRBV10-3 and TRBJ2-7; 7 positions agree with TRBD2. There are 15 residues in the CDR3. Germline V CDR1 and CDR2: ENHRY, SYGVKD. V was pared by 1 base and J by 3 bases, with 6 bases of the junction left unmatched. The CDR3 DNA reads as TGTGCCATCAGTGAGTTAGGCGGGAGTGACTACGAGCAGTACTTC. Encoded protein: CAISELGGSDYEQYF.

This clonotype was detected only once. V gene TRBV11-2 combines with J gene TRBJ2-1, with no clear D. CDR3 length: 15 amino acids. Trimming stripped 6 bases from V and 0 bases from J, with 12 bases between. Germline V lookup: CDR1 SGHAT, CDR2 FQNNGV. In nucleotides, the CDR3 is TGTGCCAGCAGTAAGGGTTGGGGCTCCTACAATGAGCAGTTCTTC. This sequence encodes CASSKGWGSYNEQFF.

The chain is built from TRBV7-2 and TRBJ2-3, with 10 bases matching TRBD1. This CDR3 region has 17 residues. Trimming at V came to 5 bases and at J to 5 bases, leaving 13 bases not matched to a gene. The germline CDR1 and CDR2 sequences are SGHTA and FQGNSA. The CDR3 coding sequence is TGTGCCAGCAGCCACCAGGGACAGGGGATTAGTGGAGATACGCAGTATTTT. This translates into CASSHQGQGISGDTQYF.

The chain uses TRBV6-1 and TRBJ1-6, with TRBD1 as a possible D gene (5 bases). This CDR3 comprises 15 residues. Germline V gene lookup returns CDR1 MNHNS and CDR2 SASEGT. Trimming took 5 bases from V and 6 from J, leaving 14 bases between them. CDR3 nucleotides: TGTGCCAGCAGTACCGGCGGGGCCGTTAATTCACCCCTCCACTTT. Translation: CASSTGGAVNSPLHF.